A selection of T cell receptor beta chains follows, all from one sample in a study of identical twins. Using its own MiXCR run on the 5' RACE reads, TCRdb lists one record per CDR3 protein. The repertoire holds around 1.7 million distinct CDR3 sequences, with more than 30% as singletons. The sequenced sample consisted of cord blood. These receptors were taken from a newborn girl in good health. CDR3s include the opening cysteine and the closing phenylalanine or tryptophan. The D gene is left open where the match is weak. Only part of the rows carry a size: once, few, many, or a class if the clone is expanded.

cdr3_aa cdr3_nt clone_size d_call j_call v_call
CSARSWAGTDTQYF TGCAGTGCTAGGTCTTGGGCTGGCACAGATACGCAGTATTTT few NA TRBJ2-3 TRBV20-1
CASSQGGDRGEKLFF TGTGCCAGCAGCCAAGGTGGGGACAGGGGTGAAAAACTGTTTTTT once TRBD1 TRBJ1-4 TRBV4-2
CASTAYSYNSPLHF TGTGCCAGCACGGCTTACTCCTATAATTCACCCCTCCACTTT NA NA TRBJ1-6 TRBV2
CATSGSSYEQYF TGTGCCACTAGCGGGAGCTCCTACGAGCAGTACTTC many TRBD2 TRBJ2-7 TRBV10-3
CASRSPIQYEQYF TGTGCCAGCCGATCCCCTATTCAATACGAGCAGTACTTC NA NA TRBJ2-7 TRBV7-9
CASSYGGFSNQPQHF TGTGCCAGCAGTTACGGGGGGTTTAGCAATCAGCCCCAGCATTTT NA NA TRBJ1-5 TRBV6-6
CASSLQRGASYNEQFF TGTGCCAGCAGCTTGCAGCGGGGGGCCTCGTACAATGAGCAGTTCTTC NA TRBD2 TRBJ2-1 TRBV5-5
CASSLTPGGGTDTRYF TGTGCCAGCAGTTTAACCCCGGGGGGGGGCACAGATACGCGGTATTTT NA TRBD2 TRBJ2-3 TRBV28
CASSLMKRTYNEQFF TGTGCCAGCAGTTTGATGAAGCGTACCTACAATGAGCAGTTCTTC few NA TRBJ2-1 TRBV12-3/TRBV12-4
CASSRSGPWNTGELFF TGTGCCAGCAGCCGAAGCGGGCCCTGGAACACCGGGGAGCTGTTTTTT few NA TRBJ2-2 TRBV13
CASGLMTESYTF TGCGCCAGCGGCTTGATGACGGAGAGCTACACCTTC NA NA TRBJ1-2 TRBV5-1
CASSLRTSGNKADTQYF TGCGCCAGCAGCCTCCGGACTAGCGGGAATAAGGCAGATACGCAGTATTTT few TRBD2 TRBJ2-3 TRBV5-1
CASSRGLAVLEQYF TGTGCCAGCAGCCGCGGACTAGCGGTCCTCGAGCAGTACTTC many TRBD2 TRBJ2-7 TRBV3-1
CASSLDARVDTEAFF TGTGCCAGCAGCTTAGATGCGCGGGTAGACACTGAAGCTTTCTTT NA NA TRBJ1-1 TRBV11-2
CSANIEAVSYNEQFF TGCAGTGCTAACATAGAGGCGGTCTCCTACAATGAGCAGTTCTTC few NA TRBJ2-1 TRBV20-1
CATSRDRGSTDTQYF TGTGCCACCAGCAGAGATCGCGGCAGCACAGATACGCAGTATTTT NA NA TRBJ2-3 TRBV15
CASSSGERLGNTEAFF TGTGCCAGCAGCTCCGGGGAACGGCTTGGGAACACTGAAGCTTTCTTT NA NA TRBJ1-1 TRBV25-1
CASSPPGQGGGHEQYF TGTGCCAGCAGCCCACCGGGACAGGGAGGCGGTCACGAGCAGTACTTC few TRBD1 TRBJ2-7 TRBV27
CSASRGLAAQPYEQYF TGCAGTGCTAGTCGCGGCCTAGCGGCCCAACCCTACGAGCAGTACTTC few TRBD2 TRBJ2-7 TRBV20-1
CASSLVLILGQNSYNEQFF TGTGCCAGCAGCTTAGTCCTTATTCTGGGACAAAACTCCTACAATGAGCAGTTCTTC few NA TRBJ2-1 TRBV7-9
CASSSRQRSANEKLFF TGTGCCAGCAGCTCCCGTCAGCGTTCAGCTAATGAAAAACTGTTTTTT NA NA TRBJ1-4 TRBV11-2
CASRLYRWGRPNYGYTF TGTGCCAGCAGGCTGTACAGGTGGGGACGGCCCAACTATGGCTACACCTTC NA NA TRBJ1-2 TRBV28
CSVTGGLAAYNEQFF TGCAGTGTAACCGGGGGGCTAGCGGCCTACAATGAGCAGTTCTTC NA NA TRBJ2-1 TRBV20-1
CSVESPGVLETQYF TGCAGCGTTGAATCCCCAGGCGTACTGGAGACCCAGTACTTC NA NA TRBJ2-5 TRBV29-1
CASSSTTGNYGYTF TGTGCCAGCAGCTCGACGACAGGGAACTATGGCTACACCTTC many TRBD1 TRBJ1-2 TRBV7-2
CASSFPSRGNTGELFF TGTGCCAGCAGCTTCCCTAGTAGGGGGAACACCGGGGAGCTGTTTTTT NA NA TRBJ2-2 TRBV7-9
CASSQTRDSRKTQYF TGTGCCAGCAGTCAAACCCGGGACAGCCGGAAGACCCAGTACTTC few TRBD1 TRBJ2-5 TRBV6-5
CASSLRYPGEQYF TGTGCCAGCAGCCTAAGATATCCTGGCGAGCAGTACTTC NA NA TRBJ2-7 TRBV14
CASSETGYNQPQHF TGCGCCAGCAGCGAGACAGGGTACAATCAGCCCCAGCATTTT few TRBD1 TRBJ1-5 TRBV4-1
CASSLGRGISYGQYF TGTGCCAGCAGCTTAGGCAGGGGAATTTCCTACGGGCAGTACTTC NA NA TRBJ2-7 TRBV7-9
CASSASETGGGNYGYTF TGCGCCAGCAGCGCCAGTGAAACAGGAGGAGGTAACTATGGCTACACCTTC NA NA TRBJ1-2 TRBV5-1